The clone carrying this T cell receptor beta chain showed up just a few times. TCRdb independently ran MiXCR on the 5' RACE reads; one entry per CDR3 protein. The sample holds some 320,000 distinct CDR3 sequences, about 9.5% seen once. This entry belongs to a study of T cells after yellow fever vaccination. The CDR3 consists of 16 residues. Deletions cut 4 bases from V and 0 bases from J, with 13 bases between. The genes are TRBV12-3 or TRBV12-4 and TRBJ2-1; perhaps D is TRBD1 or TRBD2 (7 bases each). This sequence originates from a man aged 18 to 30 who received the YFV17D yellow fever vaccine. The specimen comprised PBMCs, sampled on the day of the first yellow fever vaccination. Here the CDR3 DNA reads TGTGCCAGCAGTTGGGGAGGGGGCTTCTCCTACAATGAGCAGTTCTTC. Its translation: CASSWGGGFSYNEQFF.